This TCR beta chain derives from a study of breast tumors, draining lymph nodes, adjacent tissues. TCRdb re-analysed the multiplex PCR reads in MiXCR, keeping a single row per CDR3 protein. The sample records about 230,000 distinct CDR3 sequences, around 32% being singletons. Germline CDR1 reads MNHEY; CDR2 reads SVGAGI. The CDR3 runs 14 residues. Germline trimming cut 9 bases from V and 8 bases from J; bases unmatched to any gene: 9. Many counts were recorded for this clonotype. Samples came from axillary lymph nodes draining the breast cancer. The chain uses TRBV6-5 and TRBJ1-6; 8 bases line up with TRBD1. The TCR sequence derives from a female donor with breast cancer. Some clones in this sample may be carry-over from other donors' samples. The source material was axillary lymph node tissue. CDR3 DNA: TGTGCCAGAGCCCAGGGGGCGGACGATTCACCCCTCCACTTT. It encodes CARAQGADDSPLHF.